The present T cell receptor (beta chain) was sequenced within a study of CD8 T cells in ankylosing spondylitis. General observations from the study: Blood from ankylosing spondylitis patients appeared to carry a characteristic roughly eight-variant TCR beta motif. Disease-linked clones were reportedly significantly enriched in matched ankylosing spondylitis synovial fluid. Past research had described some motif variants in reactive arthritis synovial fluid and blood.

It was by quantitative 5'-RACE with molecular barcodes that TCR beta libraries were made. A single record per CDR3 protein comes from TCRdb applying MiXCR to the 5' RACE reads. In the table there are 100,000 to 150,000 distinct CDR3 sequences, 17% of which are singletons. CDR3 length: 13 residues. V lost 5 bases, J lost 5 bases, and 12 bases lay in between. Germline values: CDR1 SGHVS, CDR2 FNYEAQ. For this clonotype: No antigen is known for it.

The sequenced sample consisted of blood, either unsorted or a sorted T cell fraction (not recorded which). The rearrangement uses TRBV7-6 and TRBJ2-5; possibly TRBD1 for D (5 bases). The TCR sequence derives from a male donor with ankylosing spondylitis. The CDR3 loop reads CASSGAYRETQYF. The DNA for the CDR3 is TGTGCCAGCAGCGGGGCCTATCGGGAGACCCAGTACTTC. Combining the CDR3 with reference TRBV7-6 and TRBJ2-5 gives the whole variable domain GAGVSQSPRYKVTKRGQDVALRCDPISGHVSLYWYRQALGQGPEFLTYFNYEAQQDKSGLPNDRFSAERPEGSISTLTIQRTEQRDSAMYRCASSGAYRETQYFGPGTRLLVL.